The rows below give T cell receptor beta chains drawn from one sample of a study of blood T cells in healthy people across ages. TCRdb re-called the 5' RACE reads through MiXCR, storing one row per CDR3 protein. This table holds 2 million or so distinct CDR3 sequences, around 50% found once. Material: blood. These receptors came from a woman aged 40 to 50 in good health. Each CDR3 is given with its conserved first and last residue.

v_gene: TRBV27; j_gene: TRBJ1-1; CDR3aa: CASSLSKGQGWTEAFF
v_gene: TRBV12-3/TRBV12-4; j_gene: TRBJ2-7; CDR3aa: CASSSSGGVRSEQYF
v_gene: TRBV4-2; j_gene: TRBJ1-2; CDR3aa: CASSQESGVNGYTF
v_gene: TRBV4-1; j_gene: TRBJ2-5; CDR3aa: CATSTGGFQETQYF
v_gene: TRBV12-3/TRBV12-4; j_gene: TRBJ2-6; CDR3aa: CASSITGWQSSGANVLTF
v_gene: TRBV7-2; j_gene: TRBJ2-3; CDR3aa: CASSLEIAAEGRRAQYF
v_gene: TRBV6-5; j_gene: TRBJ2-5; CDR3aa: CASSWGKYQETQYF
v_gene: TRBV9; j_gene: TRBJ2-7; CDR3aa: CASSGGTGGQYYEQYF
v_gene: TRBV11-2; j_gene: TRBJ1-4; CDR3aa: CASSWRGLTDEKLFF
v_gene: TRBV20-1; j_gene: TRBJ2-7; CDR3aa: CSARTSHSYEQYF
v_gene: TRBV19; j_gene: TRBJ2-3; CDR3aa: CASTNGGLAGGFTDTQYF